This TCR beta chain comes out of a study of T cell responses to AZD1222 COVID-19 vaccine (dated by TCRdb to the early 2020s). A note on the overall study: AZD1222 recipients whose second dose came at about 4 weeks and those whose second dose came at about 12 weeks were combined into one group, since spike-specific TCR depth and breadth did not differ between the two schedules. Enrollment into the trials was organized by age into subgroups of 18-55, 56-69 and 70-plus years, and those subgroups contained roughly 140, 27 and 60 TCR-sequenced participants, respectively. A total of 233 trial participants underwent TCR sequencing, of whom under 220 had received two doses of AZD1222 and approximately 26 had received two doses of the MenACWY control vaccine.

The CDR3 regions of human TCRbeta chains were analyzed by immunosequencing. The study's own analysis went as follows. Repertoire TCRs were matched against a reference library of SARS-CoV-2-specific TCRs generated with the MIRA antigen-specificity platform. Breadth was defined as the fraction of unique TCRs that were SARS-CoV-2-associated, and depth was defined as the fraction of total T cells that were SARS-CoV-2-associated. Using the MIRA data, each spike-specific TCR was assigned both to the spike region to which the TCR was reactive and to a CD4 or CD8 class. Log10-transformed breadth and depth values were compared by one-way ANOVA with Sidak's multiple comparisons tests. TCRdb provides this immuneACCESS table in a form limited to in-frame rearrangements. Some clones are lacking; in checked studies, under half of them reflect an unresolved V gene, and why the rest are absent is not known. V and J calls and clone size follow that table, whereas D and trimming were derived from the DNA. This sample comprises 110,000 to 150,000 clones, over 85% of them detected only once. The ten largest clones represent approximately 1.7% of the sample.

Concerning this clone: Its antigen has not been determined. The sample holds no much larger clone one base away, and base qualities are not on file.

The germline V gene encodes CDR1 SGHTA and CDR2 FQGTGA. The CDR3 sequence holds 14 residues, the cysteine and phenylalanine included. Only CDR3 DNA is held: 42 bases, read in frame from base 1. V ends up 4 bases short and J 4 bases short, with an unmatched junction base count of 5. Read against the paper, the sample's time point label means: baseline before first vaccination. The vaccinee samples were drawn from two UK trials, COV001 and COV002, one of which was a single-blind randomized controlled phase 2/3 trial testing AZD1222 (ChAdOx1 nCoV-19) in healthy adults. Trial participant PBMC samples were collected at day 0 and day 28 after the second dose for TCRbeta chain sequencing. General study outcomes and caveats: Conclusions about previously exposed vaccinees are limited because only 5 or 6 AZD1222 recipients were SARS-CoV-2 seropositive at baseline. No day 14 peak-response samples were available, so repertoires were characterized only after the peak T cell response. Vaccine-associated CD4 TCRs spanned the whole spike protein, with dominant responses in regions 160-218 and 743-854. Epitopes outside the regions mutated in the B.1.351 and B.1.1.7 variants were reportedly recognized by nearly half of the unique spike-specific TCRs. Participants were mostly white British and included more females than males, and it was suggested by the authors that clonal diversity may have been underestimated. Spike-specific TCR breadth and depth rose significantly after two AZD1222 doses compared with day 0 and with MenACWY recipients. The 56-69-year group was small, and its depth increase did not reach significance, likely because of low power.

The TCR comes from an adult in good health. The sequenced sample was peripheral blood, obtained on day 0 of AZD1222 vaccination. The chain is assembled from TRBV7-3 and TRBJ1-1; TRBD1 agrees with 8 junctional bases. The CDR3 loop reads CASSWTGSSTEAFF. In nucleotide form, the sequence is TGTGCCAGCAGCTGGACAGGGAGTAGCACTGAAGCTTTCTTT.